This T cell receptor (beta chain) comes out of a study of prognosis after radiotherapy for stage I lung cancer. This CDR3 comprises 18 residues. Germline assignment: CDR1 KGHDR and CDR2 SFDVKD. CDR3 of TCR beta was amplified from genomic DNA via a two-round multiplex PCR. Primers were specific to each TRBV and TRBJ gene in first-round PCR. TCRdb passed the multiplex PCR reads through MiXCR, listing each CDR3 protein once. This table holds fewer than 50,000 distinct CDR3 sequences, approximately 25% found once. Notes on this clonotype: At one of its ends the junction is not consistent with the germline gene, which may arise from a read error.

The rearrangement uses TRBV24-1 and TRBJ2-3; TRBD2 is a possible D gene (7 bases). The clonotype comes from a donor aged 50 or older with non-small cell lung cancer. This material consisted of PBMCs, taken before or after stereotactic body radiation therapy (not recorded which). DNA of the CDR3: TGTGCCACCAGTGATTTTAAGAGGGGGGGTTCCAGCACAGATATGCAGTATTTT. Residues: CATSDFKRGGSSTDMQYF.